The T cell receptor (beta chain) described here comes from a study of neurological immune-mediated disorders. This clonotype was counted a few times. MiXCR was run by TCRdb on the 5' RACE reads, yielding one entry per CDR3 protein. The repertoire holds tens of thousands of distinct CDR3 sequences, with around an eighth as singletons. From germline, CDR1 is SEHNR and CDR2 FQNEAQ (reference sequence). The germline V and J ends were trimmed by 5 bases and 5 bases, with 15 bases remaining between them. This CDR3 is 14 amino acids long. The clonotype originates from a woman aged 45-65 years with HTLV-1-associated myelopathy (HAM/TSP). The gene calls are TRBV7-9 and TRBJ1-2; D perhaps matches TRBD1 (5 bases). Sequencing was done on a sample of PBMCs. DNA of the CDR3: TGTGCCAGCAGCCCTAGACAGAGTCTGTATGGCTACACCTTC. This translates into CASSPRQSLYGYTF.